One sample yielded the 27 T cell receptor beta chains listed below, sequenced in a study of CD8 T cells in ankylosing spondylitis. Via MiXCR, TCRdb re-called the 5' RACE reads, giving one row per CDR3 protein. The sample records 500,000 to 550,000 distinct CDR3 sequences, more than 9.5% being singletons. Study-level results: In ankylosing spondylitis blood, a motif of about 8 highly homologous TCR beta variants appeared characteristic.

These receptors have no known antigen. Source material: blood, either unsorted or a sorted T cell fraction (not recorded which). The receptor source for this set is a male donor with ankylosing spondylitis.

In this sample, this clonotype turned up a few times. CDR3 sequence reads: CSANPRNKQGAYNEQFF. The CDR3 DNA follows: TGCAGTGCTAATCCTAGAAATAAGCAGGGGGCCTACAATGAGCAGTTCTTC. This rearrangement joins TRBV20-1 to TRBJ2-1; 7 bases are a match to TRBD1. The trim removed 4 bases at V and 2 bases at J, leaving 14 bases unmatched. Germline V gene data show CDR1 as DFQATT and CDR2 as SNEGSKA (reference sequence). This CDR3 comprises 17 residues.

V is TRBV3-1 and J is TRBJ2-3; the match to TRBD2 covers 12 bases. The V gene end was trimmed by 4 bases and the J gene end by 3 bases; junction bases not matched to a gene: 11. This CDR3 is built from 18 residues. Germline V CDR1 and CDR2: LGHDT, YNNKEL (reference sequence). The chain's CDR3 is CASSRTSGIGGLTDTQYF. In DNA, the CDR3 is TGTGCCAGCAGCCGGACTAGCGGGATTGGAGGATTGACAGATACGCAGTATTTT.

Many counts were recorded for this clonotype. The J gene is TRBJ1-1, the V gene TRBV7-2; no reliable D call. V was clipped by 1 base and J by 2 bases, with 14 bases between them. This CDR3 spans 16 amino acids. From germline, CDR1 is SGHTA and CDR2 FQGNSA. CDR3 protein: CASSLGSGRTNTEAFF. The CDR3, as DNA: TGTGCCAGCAGCTTAGGGTCGGGCAGAACAAACACTGAAGCTTTCTTT.

This clonotype has a handful of counts. V gene TRBV20-1 combines with J gene TRBJ2-3, with D tentatively TRBD2 (6 bases). Germline V gene sequence: CDR1 DFQATT, CDR2 SNEGSKA (reference sequence). Deletions cut 7 bases from V and 4 bases from J, with 12 bases between. The CDR3 is 12 residues long. CDR3 in DNA: TGCAGTGTCGGAGGGAACGCAGATACGCAGTATTTT. Translated: CSVGGNADTQYF.

This clonotype has more than one count but fewer than ten. The chain employs TRBV29-1 and TRBJ1-4; D gene unclear. Germline assignment: CDR1 SQVTM and CDR2 ANQGSEA. Trimming pared 4 bases from V and 9 bases from J, leaving 12 bases between. The CDR3 runs 12 residues. The CDR3 region is CSVGDGGQKLFF. The CDR3 DNA is TGCAGCGTTGGAGACGGCGGGCAAAAACTGTTTTTT.

This clonotype was observed a single time. The chain links TRBV9 to TRBJ1-2; D gene ambiguous. V lost 3 bases to trimming and J lost 8 bases, with 11 bases between them. The germline V gene encodes CDR1 SGDLS and CDR2 YYNGEE. The CDR3 is 12 residues long. This CDR3 reads CASSASPSGYTF. CDR3 sequence (DNA): TGTGCCAGCAGCGCCTCACCCTCGGGCTACACCTTC.

This clonotype came up a few times. This sequence joins TRBV5-5 and TRBJ1-2; no firm D call. The V gene lost 5 bases and the J gene lost 7 bases, with 18 bases spanning the gap. CDR3 size: 14 residues. Germline lookup yields CDR1 SGHKS and CDR2 YYEKEE (reference sequence). CDR3 in DNA: TGTGCCAGCAGGCTGGGTGAAGGACTTCCTGGCTACACCTTC. Protein: CASRLGEGLPGYTF.

This clonotype turned up a few times. The chain employs TRBV20-1 and TRBJ1-4; D gene uncertain. The germline gives CDR1 DFQATT, CDR2 SNEGSKA (reference sequence). The CDR3 length is 14 residues. V lost 5 bases and J lost 4, with 14 bases in between. This CDR3 is CSARPSQVNEKLFF. The DNA for the CDR3 is TGCAGTGCTCGACCGTCTCAGGTTAATGAAAAACTGTTTTTT.

The table lists this clonotype with many counts. This chain uses TRBV5-1 with TRBJ1-2; D is unresolved. With 1 base removed from V and 3 bases from J, the gap between germline ends came to 7 bases. The germline CDR1 and CDR2 sequences are SGHRS and YFSETQ. The CDR3 contains 13 residues. CDR3 region: CASSLTRYYGYTF. The CDR3 DNA sequence: TGCGCCAGCAGCTTGACAAGATACTATGGCTACACCTTC.

The J gene is TRBJ1-5, the V gene TRBV6-1, with TRBD1 matching 7 bases. Germline CDR1 reads MNHNS; CDR2 reads SASEGT. With 3 bases clipped from V and 5 bases from J, the junction kept 7 bases outside the gene matches. This CDR3 spans 15 amino acids. The CDR3 reads CASSDRGVRDQPQHF. DNA for the CDR3: TGTGCCAGCAGTGACAGGGGGGTTAGGGATCAGCCCCAGCATTTT.

This clonotype was counted only a few times. V usage is TRBV12-3 or TRBV12-4 and J usage is TRBJ2-1; no firm D call. The V end lost 6 bases, the J end lost 3 bases, and 15 bases lay between the germline ends. This CDR3 contains 15 residues. The chain's CDR3 is CASSPTASFYNEQFF. CDR3 sequence (DNA): TGTGCCAGCAGCCCGACCGCGAGCTTCTACAATGAGCAGTTCTTC.

V gene TRBV15 combines with J gene TRBJ2-5, with TRBD1 matching over 12 bases. CDR3 length: 18 residues. Per the germline V gene, CDR1 is LNHNV and CDR2 is YYDKDF (reference sequence). Trimming took 2 bases from V and 5 from J; bases not matched to a gene: 12. The CDR3 here is CATSRPRDRGPKGETQYF. In DNA form, the CDR3 reads TGTGCCACCAGCAGACCTCGGGACAGGGGGCCAAAAGGGGAGACCCAGTACTTC.

Only a few counts were recorded for this clonotype. This chain links TRBV29-1 with TRBJ2-5; TRBD1 matches 7 bases. Looked up from germline, CDR1 is SQVTM and CDR2 is ANQGSEA. This CDR3 is built from 13 residues. The ends lost 4 bases at V and 7 bases at J; junction bases unmatched: 9. The CDR3 here is CSVGDRSLGTQYF. CDR3 sequence (DNA): TGCAGCGTTGGGGACAGAAGTTTGGGGACCCAGTACTTC.

This clonotype came up a few times. The V call is TRBV20-1, the J call TRBJ1-1; D might be TRBD1 (5 bases). This CDR3 spans 13 amino acids. V was clipped by 0 bases and J by 4 bases, with 9 bases between them. CDR1 and CDR2 from the germline V gene are DFQATT and SNEGSKA (reference sequence). CDR3 DNA sequence: TGCAGTGCTAGAGATCTTGGGGCCACTGAAGCTTTCTTT. Translated, it gives CSARDLGATEAFF.

This clonotype was seen ten or more times. V is TRBV3-1 and J is TRBJ2-2; D is possibly TRBD2 (5 bases). The germline V and J ends were trimmed by 1 base and 3 bases, with 9 bases remaining between them. The germline CDR1 and CDR2 sequences are LGHDT and YNNKEL (reference sequence). The CDR3 runs 15 residues. The CDR3 sequence is CASSQGELDTGELFF. For the CDR3, the DNA is TGTGCCAGCAGCCAAGGGGAGTTGGACACCGGGGAGCTGTTTTTT.

This clonotype was observed at least ten times. This sequence joins TRBV4-2 and TRBJ2-3; 11 bases line up with TRBD2. Germline loops: CDR1 LGHNA, CDR2 YNFKEQ. The CDR3 extends over 19 amino acids. The junction had 15 bases not matched to a gene; V was cut back by 4 bases and J by 3 bases. CDR3 nucleotides: TGTGCCAGCAGCCCCCATTTAGCGGGAGGGTCAAAATGGACAGATACGCAGTATTTT. It translates to CASSPHLAGGSKWTDTQYF.

This clonotype was detected only a few times. The rearrangement joins TRBV20-1 to TRBJ2-2, with TRBD1 matching over 9 bases. This CDR3 is 14 amino acids long. CDR1 is DFQATT and CDR2 is SNEGSKA in the germline V gene (reference sequence). After removal of 6 bases from V and 4 bases from J, the junction contained 6 bases not matched to a gene. CDR3 region: CSAHDRGSTGELFF. DNA for the CDR3: TGCAGTGCACACGACAGGGGGAGCACCGGGGAGCTGTTTTTT.

In this sample, this clonotype turned up many times. J is TRBJ2-2 and V is TRBV6-1, with D uncertain. Germline CDR1 reads MNHNS; CDR2 reads SASEGT. The V and J ends lost 7 bases and 2 bases respectively, with 5 bases between them. CDR3 size: 12 residues. The CDR3 nucleotides are TGTGCCAGCAAACGAAACACCGGGGAGCTGTTTTTT. The encoded protein is CASKRNTGELFF.

This clonotype was picked up a small number of times. The chain recombines TRBV24-1 with TRBJ2-2; 10 nucleotides line up with TRBD1. The CDR3 is 19 residues long. The germline CDR1 and CDR2 sequences are KGHDR and SFDVKD. J lost 1 base, V lost 0 bases, and 7 bases had no gene match. CDR3 bases: TGTGCCACCAGTGATTTGCAACCCAGGGACAGGGGGAACACCGGGGAGCTGTTTTTT. Translated: CATSDLQPRDRGNTGELFF.

In this sample, this clonotype turned up a few times. The rearrangement links TRBV4-1 to TRBJ2-3, with 14 bases aligning to TRBD2. The CDR3 has 19 residues. The junction had 6 bases not matched to a gene; V was cut back by 0 bases and J by 1 base. Germline assignment: CDR1 MGHRA and CDR2 YSYEKL. CDR3 in amino acids: CASSQEGTSGSVGTDTQYF. CDR3 DNA: TGCGCCAGCAGCCAAGAAGGGACTAGCGGGAGTGTGGGCACAGATACGCAGTATTTT.

This clonotype occurred many times. The chain combines TRBV7-9 with TRBJ1-1; D is uncertain. The ends were cut back, 2 bases at V and 1 base at J, with 2 bases in the middle. CDR3 length: 12 residues. Per germline, CDR1 SEHNR and CDR2 FQNEAQ (reference sequence). The CDR3 DNA reads as TGTGCCAGCAGCTTATGGAACACTGAAGCTTTCTTT. This encodes CASSLWNTEAFF.

This clonotype was seen many times. V and J are TRBV12-3 or TRBV12-4 and TRBJ1-1; no clear D gene. The CDR3 covers 11 residues. Deletions cut 5 bases from V and 7 bases from J, with 8 bases between. The CDR3 DNA is TGTGCCAGCAGTGGACGGCATGAAGCTTTCTTT. Its translation is CASSGRHEAFF.

The chain couples TRBV10-3 to TRBJ2-1; 7 bases agree with TRBD1. Per germline, CDR1 ENHRY and CDR2 SYGVKD. This CDR3 is built from 13 residues. Unmatched junction bases numbered 12, after V lost 10 bases and J lost 9 bases. The CDR3 reads CATRNRGEGEQFF. DNA of the CDR3: TGTGCCACCCGAAACAGGGGAGAGGGTGAGCAGTTCTTC.

This clonotype was picked up a small number of times. This chain uses TRBV6-1 with TRBJ1-4; TRBD1 agrees at 8 bases. With V trimmed by 7 bases and J by 8 bases, 3 bases remained unmatched. CDR1 is MNHNS and CDR2 is SASEGT in the germline V gene. The CDR3 sequence is 12 residues long. In DNA, the CDR3 is TGTGCCAGCACCCGGACAGGGGAAAAACTGTTTTTT. It specifies CASTRTGEKLFF.

This clonotype has a count of ten or more. J is TRBJ2-5 and V is TRBV29-1, with D tentatively TRBD1 (6 bases). V was trimmed by 6 bases and J by 0 bases, leaving 11 bases between them. CDR1 is SQVTM and CDR2 is ANQGSEA in the germline V gene. The CDR3 has 13 amino acids. The CDR3 region has the DNA TGCAGCGTAACACAGGGTGACCAAGAGACCCAGTACTTC. Translation: CSVTQGDQETQYF.

The V gene is TRBV20-1, the J gene TRBJ2-3; TRBD2 matches at 14 bases. This CDR3 comprises 18 residues. Per the germline V gene, CDR1 is DFQATT and CDR2 is SNEGSKA (reference sequence). The CDR3 region has the DNA TGCAGCTTCGAATCCGGGACTAGCGGGAGACGGGGCACAGATACGCAGTATTTT. It is translated as CSFESGTSGRRGTDTQYF.

This chain uses TRBV5-1 with TRBJ2-7, with 7 positions matching TRBD1. Germline V gene data show CDR1 as SGHRS and CDR2 as YFSETQ. V was clipped by 0 bases and J by 3 bases; unmatched bases: 3. There are 14 residues in the CDR3. The CDR3 loop is CASSLEGQNYEQYV. CDR3 DNA sequence: TGCGCCAGCAGCTTGGAGGGACAGAACTACGAGCAGTACGTC.